The clone carrying this TCR beta chain was detected many times. Its specificity is not known. Investigators amplified TCR beta CDR3 regions from RNA transcripts. HTBI primers served in a first-round RT-PCR, which a second-round multiplex PCR followed. TCRdb passed the multiplex PCR reads through MiXCR, listing each CDR3 protein once. The sample has some 1.1 million distinct CDR3 sequences, less than 45% seen once. Germline lookup yields CDR1 SGHVS and CDR2 FQNEAQ. The CDR3 has 15 residues. The trim removed 5 bases at V and 4 bases at J, leaving 9 bases unmatched. The sample belongs to a study of Graves' ophthalmopathy and Graves' hyperthyroidism. Study-wide background: Where ophthalmopathy was absent within 18 months of follow-up, hyperthyroidism was stable.

Whole-study findings and limits: A majority of expanded thyroid clonotypes exceeding 0.001 frequency were likewise present in blood. Ophthalmopathy could be told apart from stable hyperthyroidism by a 13-signature model (87.88% sensitivity, about 80% specificity).

The TCR was taken from an adult man with Graves' hyperthyroidism. The genes are TRBV7-8 and TRBJ2-5; 8 bases fit TRBD1. Material: peripheral blood or thyroid tissue (not recorded which). The DNA for the CDR3 is TGTGCCAGCAGCGCAAGTCAGGGGGCAAGAGAGACCCAGTACTTC. It translates to CASSASQGARETQYF.